In its sample, the clone carrying this T cell receptor (beta chain) was seen many times. It was with a sample-barcoded 5' primer and a J-beta primer mix that a second PCR of roughly 7 to 12 cycles was run. TCRdb passed the 5' RACE reads through MiXCR, listing each CDR3 protein once. The sample includes 850,000 to 1,300,000 distinct CDR3 sequences, roughly 45% seen only once; the top ten take about 19%. Trimming stripped 0 bases from V and 9 bases from J, with 4 bases between. The CDR3 totals 11 residues. Germline loops: CDR1 SGDLS, CDR2 YYNGEE. These data originate in a study of blood T cells in healthy people across ages.

The gene calls are TRBV9 and TRBJ2-1, with D unclear. The material sequenced was blood. The receptor's source is a woman aged 60-75 years in good health. The DNA for the CDR3 is TGTGCCAGCAGCGTAGGATTTGAGCAGTTCTTC. Protein: CASSVGFEQFF.